The 31 T cell receptor beta chains reported below all come from one sample, sequenced in a study of blood T cell repertoires in COVID-19. The assay was immunoSEQ multiplex PCR, and TCRdb's table has in-frame clones only and misses some. This sample has a few hundred thousand clones, with around 90% found just once. The material sequenced was PBMCs or T cells enriched from blood (not recorded which). The receptors stem from a woman in her 30s who had recovered from COVID-19.

V and J are TRBV5-1 and TRBJ1-1; 9 bases are shared with TRBD1. The CDR3 totals 20 residues. Germline CDR1 is SGHRS and CDR2 is YFSETQ. V lost 2 bases, J lost 3 bases, and 20 bases stayed unmatched. CDR3 nucleotide sequence: TGCGCCAGCAGCTTCACCCGGACGAAAACAGGGGGCAAACGGGACACTGAAGCTTTCTTT. Protein sequence: CASSFTRTKTGGKRDTEAFF.

The V call is TRBV15, the J call TRBJ2-3; 7 bases fit TRBD1. Germline CDR1 LNHNV, CDR2 YYDKDF (reference sequence). The CDR3 has 14 amino acids. V trimming: 5 bases; J trimming: 8 bases; junction bases outside the gene matches: 10. CDR3 bases: TGTGCCACCAGCCCCCGGGACAGACTTGTTACGCAGTATTTT. It codes for CATSPRDRLVTQYF. The full variable domain, in which reference TRBV15 and TRBJ2-3 provide the parts outside the CDR3, is DAMVIQNPRYQVTQFGKPVTLSCSQTLNHNVMYWYQQKSSQAPKLLFHYYDKDFNNEADTPDNFQSRRPNTSFCFLDIRSPGLGDTAMYLCATSPRDRLVTQYFGPGTRLTVL.

With respect to this clone: The sample has other DNA sequences that encode this CDR3 too. V usage is TRBV19 and J usage is TRBJ2-2; D not certain. V lost 2 bases to trimming and J lost 4 bases, with 2 bases between them. The CDR3 extends over 12 amino acids. The germline V gene has CDR1 LNHDA and CDR2 SQIVND (reference sequence). The CDR3 DNA follows: TGTGCCAGTAGTATACGCACCGGGGAGCTGTTTTTT. Translating it yields CASSIRTGELFF.

The rearrangement uses TRBV4-1 and TRBJ1-6; D is unresolved. Germline-derived CDR1 and CDR2 are MGHRA and YSYEKL. The V and J ends lost 0 bases and 6 bases respectively, with 21 bases between them. The CDR3 runs to 19 residues. CDR3 sequence (DNA): TGCGCCAGCAGCCAAGATCTTCGTTCGGAGGGCCCGCTTAATTCACCCCTCCACTTT. Its translation: CASSQDLRSEGPLNSPLHF.

The rearrangement links TRBV19 to TRBJ1-1; D might be TRBD1 (5 bases). This CDR3 has 14 amino acids. Germline CDR1 is LNHDA and CDR2 is SQIVND (reference sequence). Trimming took 4 bases from V and 10 from J, leaving 19 bases between them. CDR3 sequence (DNA): TGTGCCAGTAGTACCCTCTCCGGGGGGTGGTTAGCTTTCTTT. It codes for CASSTLSGGWLAFF. Based on the CDR3 plus reference TRBV19 and TRBJ1-1, the full variable domain is DGGITQSPKYLFRKEGQNVTLSCEQNLNHDAMYWYRQDPGQGLRLIYYSQIVNDFQKGDIAEGYSVSREKKESFPLTVTSAQKNPTAFYLCASSTLSGGWLAFFGQGTRLTVV.

J is TRBJ2-7 and V is TRBV13; D may be TRBD1 (7 bases). V was clipped by 5 bases and J by 3 bases, with 14 bases between them. CDR3 length equals 14 residues. From germline, CDR1 is PRHDT and CDR2 FYEKMQ (reference sequence). The CDR3 region has the DNA TGTGCCAGCAGCCCCAGGGGGGAGGACTACGAGCAGTACTTC. Translating it yields CASSPRGEDYEQYF.

The V call is TRBV30, the J call TRBJ1-2; perhaps TRBD1 as D (5 bases). The germline V gene encodes CDR1 GTSNPN and CDR2 SVGIG (reference sequence). The V end was cut by 8 bases, the J end by 0 bases, with 13 bases between. The CDR3 runs to 13 residues. The CDR3 DNA reads TGTGCCGCTCCAGGGTTGGCTAACTATGGCTACACCTTC. Its translation: CAAPGLANYGYTF. The entire variable domain, with the rest obtained from reference TRBV30 and TRBJ1-2, is as follows: SQTIHQWPATLVQPVGSPLSLECTVEGTSNPNLYWYRQAAGRGLQLLFYSVGIGQISSEVPQNLSASRPQDRQFILSSKKLLLSDSGFYLCAAPGLANYGYTFGSGTRLTVV.

Only a few counts were recorded for this clone. CDR3 nucleotides: TGCGCCAGCAGCCCACCACTAGGACAGGGCCCAACTAATGAAAAACTGTTTTTT. As protein: CASSPPLGQGPTNEKLFF. The V gene is TRBV4-1, the J gene TRBJ1-4; 8 bases agree with TRBD1. This CDR3 has 18 residues. Germline V gene data show CDR1 as MGHRA and CDR2 as YSYEKL. Trimming at V came to 4 bases and at J to 0 bases, leaving 10 bases not matched to a gene.

The chain has TRBV19 and TRBJ1-2, with 8 bases matching TRBD1. The CDR3 runs to 17 residues. Germline V gene data show CDR1 as LNHDA and CDR2 as SQIVND (reference sequence). V trimming: 0 bases; J trimming: 6 bases; junction bases outside the gene matches: 12. The DNA of the CDR3 is TGTGCCAGTAGTATAGATGAAGCCAGGGGGCGTCGAAATGGCTACACCTTC. It codes for CASSIDEARGRRNGYTF.

The chain joins TRBV7-3 to TRBJ2-3, with no clear D. CDR1 and CDR2 (germline): SGHTA, FQGTGA. V gave up 5 bases and J gave up 6 bases, with 9 bases separating them. The CDR3 sequence is 12 residues long. The CDR3 spells CASSPSRDTQYF. CDR3 in DNA: TGTGCCAGCAGCCCGAGCCGGGATACGCAGTATTTT.

The chain links TRBV7-9 to TRBJ1-2; TRBD1 matches at 10 bases. The CDR3 is made up of 16 amino acids. The ends lost 5 bases at V and 4 bases at J; junction bases unmatched: 10. Germline V CDR1 and CDR2: SEHNR, FQNEAQ (reference sequence). In DNA form, the CDR3 reads TGTGCCAGCAGCCTAGACAGGGGGCGACTGAGCTATGGCTACACCTTC. Amino acid sequence: CASSLDRGRLSYGYTF.

This clone was picked up one time. Written as DNA, the CDR3 is TGTGCCATCACCCCGGGACACCTCGTTGGGGCTTTCTTT. This translates into CAITPGHLVGAFF. The rearrangement joins TRBV10-3 to TRBJ1-1; D may be TRBD1 (6 bases). Germline loops: CDR1 ENHRY, CDR2 SYGVKD. This CDR3 contains 13 residues. Deletions cut 7 bases from V and 11 bases from J, with 20 bases between.

The chain joins TRBV12-5 to TRBJ2-1, with 7 bases matching TRBD2. The germline CDR1 and CDR2 sequences are LGHNT and FRNRAP. V trimming: 6 bases; J trimming: 9 bases; junction bases outside the gene matches: 8. The CDR3 is made up of 13 amino acids. CDR3 sequence (DNA): TGTGCTAGTGGACCATCAACGGGGGGTGAGCAGTTCTTC. It is translated as CASGPSTGGEQFF.

This sequence joins TRBV5-1 and TRBJ2-1, with 9 positions matching TRBD2. V lost 0 bases and J lost 9; bases outside the gene matches: 10. CDR1 is SGHRS, CDR2 YFSETQ, per germline. This CDR3 contains 16 residues. The CDR3 here is CASSLGPSGVGSEQFF. The CDR3 nucleotides are TGCGCCAGCAGCTTGGGGCCTAGCGGGGTCGGGAGTGAGCAGTTCTTC.

The chain links TRBV6-1 to TRBJ1-4; no reliable D call. The ends were cut back, 2 bases at V and 5 bases at J, with 9 bases in the middle. Germline V lookup: CDR1 MNHNS, CDR2 SASEGT. The CDR3 consists of 14 residues. CDR3 bases: TGTGCCAGCAGTGAATCGGGTCAGAATGAAAAACTGTTTTTT. It yields the protein CASSESGQNEKLFF.

The V call is TRBV7-9, the J call TRBJ1-1; D possibly corresponds to TRBD1 (5 bases). Germline V gene sequence: CDR1 SEHNR, CDR2 FQNEAQ (reference sequence). The CDR3 is made up of 15 amino acids. The V end lost 5 bases, the J end lost 10 bases, and 23 bases lay between the germline ends. The CDR3 DNA reads TGTGCCAGCAGCCCCAAGACCGGGGGAAGTTGGGTAGCTTTCTTT. Translating gives CASSPKTGGSWVAFF.

This clone was recorded only once. The chain links TRBV27 to TRBJ2-7; TRBD1 agrees at 8 bases. CDR3 size: 13 residues. Germline values: CDR1 MNHEY, CDR2 SMNVEV (reference sequence). Trimming cost V 5 bases and J 6 bases; bases outside gene matches: 6. The CDR3 loop reads CASSLRTGREQYF. For the CDR3, the DNA is TGTGCCAGCAGTCTACGGACAGGGCGCGAGCAGTACTTC.

V usage is TRBV5-1 and J usage is TRBJ1-1, with 10 positions matching TRBD1. Germline assignment: CDR1 SGHRS and CDR2 YFSETQ. The V and J ends lost 3 bases and 0 bases, in that order; junction bases with no gene match: 8. The CDR3 has 17 residues. The CDR3 loop is CASSSPRDRGLNTEAFF. The CDR3 bases are TGCGCCAGCAGCTCCCCCCGGGACAGGGGACTGAACACTGAAGCTTTCTTT.

This clone was picked up a small number of times. Other DNA sequences from this sample encode an identical CDR3 as well. The chain carries TRBV19 and TRBJ2-2, with D possibly TRBD2 on 6 matching bases. Trimming cost V 3 bases and J 5 bases, with 7 bases left between them. The CDR3 sequence is 13 residues long. Germline V gives CDR1 LNHDA, CDR2 SQIVND (reference sequence). The CDR3 protein is CASSIRGTGELFF. CDR3 coding DNA: TGTGCCAGTAGTATCCGGGGGACCGGGGAGCTGTTTTTT.

This chain connects TRBV19 to TRBJ1-3; TRBD1 matches at 9 bases. V gave up 6 bases and J gave up 2 bases; unmatched junction bases: 8. CDR3 length: 16 residues. The germline gives CDR1 LNHDA, CDR2 SQIVND (reference sequence). The CDR3 here is CASRNRGLNAGNTIYF. The CDR3 nucleotides are TGTGCCAGTAGAAACAGGGGGCTCAACGCTGGAAACACCATATATTTT.

The chain couples TRBV6-2 or TRBV6-3 to TRBJ1-4; no reliable D call. Germline V gene lookup returns CDR1 MNHEY and CDR2 SVGEGT. The ends were cut back, 2 bases at V and 0 bases at J, with 7 bases in the middle. The CDR3 spans 15 residues. CDR3 in amino acids: CASSYGQTTNEKLFF. CDR3 coding DNA: TGTGCCAGCAGTTACGGGCAAACAACTAATGAAAAACTGTTTTTT.

V and J are TRBV5-1 and TRBJ1-3, with D unclear. The V end was cut by 1 base, the J end by 0 bases, with 5 bases between. The CDR3 contains 14 residues. Germline CDR1 SGHRS, CDR2 YFSETQ. The CDR3, as DNA: TGCGCCAGCAGCTTGCCGAGCTCTGGAAACACCATATATTTT. Protein product: CASSLPSSGNTIYF. Full variable domain (outside the CDR3, taken from reference TRBV5-1 and TRBJ1-3): KAGVTQTPRYLIKTRGQQVTLSCSPISGHRSVSWYQQTPGQGLQFLFEYFSETQRNKGNFPGRFSGRQFSNSRSEMNVSTLELGDSALYLCASSLPSSGNTIYFGEGSWLTVV.

The chain is built from TRBV2 and TRBJ2-5; possibly TRBD1 for D (6 bases). The CDR3 covers 14 residues. Germline values: CDR1 SNHLY, CDR2 FYNNEI. Trimming took 8 bases from V and 7 from J, leaving 20 bases between them. This CDR3 reads CASLLGGSGGTQYF. The CDR3 DNA is TGTGCCAGCCTATTAGGGGGTTCAGGAGGGACCCAGTACTTC. The full variable domain, in which reference TRBV2 and TRBJ2-5 provide the parts outside the CDR3, is EPEVTQTPSHQVTQMGQEVILRCVPISNHLYFYWYRQILGQKVEFLVSFYNNEISEKSEIFDDQFSVERPDGSNFTLKIRSTKLEDSAMYFCASLLGGSGGTQYFGPGTRLLVL.

This clone was observed a single time. The genes are TRBV9 and TRBJ1-1; the match to TRBD1 covers 7 bases. This CDR3 spans 14 amino acids. The germline CDR1 and CDR2 sequences are SGDLS and YYNGEE. V lost 3 bases and J lost 1; bases outside the gene matches: 3. In DNA form, the CDR3 reads TGTGCCAGCAGCGGGACAGGAGGGAACACTGAAGCTTTCTTT. It is translated as CASSGTGGNTEAFF.

As concerns this clone: Germline and junction disagree at one end, which may indicate a read error. The genes are TRBV6-5 and TRBJ2-1; 11 nucleotides align to TRBD2. Per germline, CDR1 MNHEY and CDR2 SVGAGI. The CDR3 covers 16 residues. The CDR3 loop reads CASSYSLAGGYDEQFF. The CDR3 DNA follows: TGTGCCAGCAGTTACTCGCTAGCGGGGGGCTACGATGAGCAGTTCTTC.

The gene calls are TRBV6-1 and TRBJ1-1; TRBD1 matches 7 bases. CDR3 length: 13 residues. Trimming removed 3 bases from V and 11 bases from J; junction bases left unmatched: 9. Germline V gene data show CDR1 as MNHNS and CDR2 as SASEGT. CDR3 sequence reads: CASSEFGTGAAFF. The CDR3 DNA follows: TGTGCCAGCAGTGAGTTTGGCACAGGGGCTGCTTTCTTT.

The chain uses TRBV12-5 and TRBJ2-2; 7 bases line up with TRBD1. V trimming: 9 bases; J trimming: 8 bases; junction bases outside the gene matches: 12. Germline V gene data show CDR1 as LGHNT and CDR2 as FRNRAP. There are 14 residues in the CDR3. In DNA form, the CDR3 reads TGTGCTAGCGCTCCGGGACAGTCTATAGGGGAGCTGTTTTTT. Translation: CASAPGQSIGELFF.

This clone was counted between two and nine times. This sequence joins TRBV4-3 and TRBJ1-5; D may be TRBD1 (5 bases). This CDR3 comprises 13 residues. Germline assignment: CDR1 LGHNA and CDR2 YSLEER. Trimming removed 3 bases at V and 7 bases at J, with 10 bases between. In nucleotides, the CDR3 is TGCGCCAGCAGCCAGGGGAGGGGACAGCCCCAGCATTTT. The encoded protein is CASSQGRGQPQHF.

The chain's CDR3 is CASSLAWDSRNTEAFF. CDR3 sequence (DNA): TGTGCCAGCAGCTTAGCCTGGGACAGCAGGAACACTGAAGCTTTCTTT. V gene TRBV13 combines with J gene TRBJ1-1; 7 bases fit TRBD1. Germline V gene data show CDR1 as PRHDT and CDR2 as FYEKMQ (reference sequence). V dropped 1 base and J dropped 1; count of bases not matched to a gene: 6. This CDR3 region has 16 residues.

V is TRBV19 and J is TRBJ2-2; the D is unclear. The V gene's germline CDR1 is LNHDA and CDR2 SQIVND (reference sequence). Trimming pared 8 bases from V and 4 bases from J, leaving 11 bases between. This CDR3 contains 13 residues. DNA for the CDR3: TGTGCCAGTGGGCCCCTGACCACCGGGGAGCTGTTTTTT. This codes for CASGPLTTGELFF. The entire variable domain, with the rest obtained from reference TRBV19 and TRBJ2-2, is as follows: DGGITQSPKYLFRKEGQNVTLSCEQNLNHDAMYWYRQDPGQGLRLIYYSQIVNDFQKGDIAEGYSVSREKKESFPLTVTSAQKNPTAFYLCASGPLTTGELFFGEGSRLTVL.

The chain carries TRBV3-1 (or the pseudogene TRBV3-2) and TRBJ1-3; 8 nucleotides match TRBD1. Germline CDR1 and CDR2: LGHDT and YNNKEL (reference sequence). The trim removed 5 bases at V and 1 base at J, leaving 4 bases unmatched. The CDR3 is 15 residues long. CDR3 DNA: TGTGCCAGCAGCGATGACAGGGGATCTGGAAACACCATATATTTT. Protein product: CASSDDRGSGNTIYF.